Listed below are T cell receptor beta chains from one sample, sequenced in a study of tumor T cells in aggressive B-cell lymphoma. Using immunoSEQ multiplex PCR, the repertoire was profiled, and TCRdb retains in-frame clones only, with some absent. The sample comprises some 3,500 clones, 86% of which are singletons, and 3.6% rests with the top ten. The sequenced sample was tumor tissue. The receptors originated from an adult with diffuse large B cell lymphoma. Each CDR3 is given with its conserved first and last residue. Each record gives: J gene, clone size, V gene, D gene, CDR3 DNA, CDR3 protein. A D gene is named only where the DNA matches it firmly. Not all rows give a size; the values are once, few, many and, for expanded clones, a class.

j_call: TRBJ1-5
clone_size: few
v_call: TRBV2
d_call: NA
cdr3_nt: TGTGCCAGCAGTCCCCGATCCGGGAGGACTCAGCCCCAGCATTTT
cdr3_aa: CASSPRSGRTQPQHF

j_call: TRBJ2-1
clone_size: NA
v_call: TRBV14
d_call: NA
cdr3_nt: TGTGCCAGCAGCCAGGGAGGAAACAATGAGCAGTTCTTC
cdr3_aa: CASSQGGNNEQFF

j_call: TRBJ1-2
clone_size: NA
v_call: TRBV19
d_call: NA
cdr3_nt: TGTGCCAGTAGTATAAATCTTGTCGGAGGGGTCGGCTACACCTTC
cdr3_aa: CASSINLVGGVGYTF

j_call: TRBJ2-7
clone_size: NA
v_call: TRBV6-5
d_call: NA
cdr3_nt: TGTGCCAGCAAGGACGGAGGTACGGAGCAGTACTTC
cdr3_aa: CASKDGGTEQYF

j_call: TRBJ1-1
clone_size: once
v_call: TRBV29-1
d_call: NA
cdr3_nt: TGCAGCGTCGCCACGGGACAGAACACTGAAGCTTTCTTT
cdr3_aa: CSVATGQNTEAFF

j_call: TRBJ1-3
clone_size: NA
v_call: TRBV5-6
d_call: NA
cdr3_nt: TGTGCCAGCAGCTCAGGATTACCTGGAAACACCATATATTTT
cdr3_aa: CASSSGLPGNTIYF

j_call: TRBJ1-5
clone_size: NA
v_call: TRBV7-8
d_call: NA
cdr3_nt: TGTGCCAGCAGCTTAGGGAGGGGAAATCAGCCCCAGCATTTT
cdr3_aa: CASSLGRGNQPQHF

j_call: TRBJ1-6
clone_size: NA
v_call: TRBV28
d_call: NA
cdr3_nt: TGTGCCAGCAGTACGCGAACCGGGATTAAAAATTCACCCCTCCACTTT
cdr3_aa: CASSTRTGIKNSPLHF

j_call: TRBJ2-7
clone_size: NA
v_call: TRBV18
d_call: NA
cdr3_nt: TGTGCCAGCTCACCATACGCAGATTCCTACGAGCAGTACTTC
cdr3_aa: CASSPYADSYEQYF

j_call: TRBJ2-3
clone_size: NA
v_call: TRBV15
d_call: NA
cdr3_nt: TGTGCCACCAGCAATTCGAGATCAGATACGCAGTATTTT
cdr3_aa: CATSNSRSDTQYF

j_call: TRBJ2-3
clone_size: few
v_call: TRBV27
d_call: TRBD2
cdr3_nt: TGTGCCAGCAGTTTCGCCCTAGCGGGGGCAGATACGCAGTATTTT
cdr3_aa: CASSFALAGADTQYF

j_call: TRBJ1-3
clone_size: NA
v_call: TRBV28
d_call: NA
cdr3_nt: TGTGCCAGCAGTTCCGCGCGTTCGGGAGGAAACACCATATATTTT
cdr3_aa: CASSSARSGGNTIYF

j_call: TRBJ2-7
clone_size: NA
v_call: TRBV28
d_call: NA
cdr3_nt: TGTGCCAGCAGCTCAGGTAGGGGCTACGAGCAGTACTTC
cdr3_aa: CASSSGRGYEQYF

j_call: TRBJ2-5
clone_size: NA
v_call: TRBV9
d_call: TRBD2
cdr3_nt: TGTGCCAGCAGCGTAGAAGCAGGACTAGCGGGGGGCGGATGGGAGACCCAGTACTTC
cdr3_aa: CASSVEAGLAGGGWETQYF

j_call: TRBJ2-1
clone_size: once
v_call: TRBV27
d_call: NA
cdr3_nt: TGTGCCAGCACCGTTTTAGGGCTAGGGCAGGGGAGCAATGAGCAGTTCTTC
cdr3_aa: CASTVLGLGQGSNEQFF

j_call: TRBJ2-1
clone_size: NA
v_call: TRBV27
d_call: TRBD1
cdr3_nt: TGTGCCAGCGGTGGGAGACAGGGCTCCTACAATGAGCAGTTCTTC
cdr3_aa: CASGGRQGSYNEQFF

j_call: TRBJ2-1
clone_size: few
v_call: TRBV27
d_call: TRBD1
cdr3_nt: TGTGCCAGCTCCGGGACAGGGGGCTGGAATGAGCAGTTCTTC
cdr3_aa: CASSGTGGWNEQFF

j_call: TRBJ1-1
clone_size: NA
v_call: TRBV5-1
d_call: NA
cdr3_nt: TGCGCCAGCAGCTTGGCGGCAGGGGTATTAAGCACTGAAGCTTTCTTT
cdr3_aa: CASSLAAGVLSTEAFF

j_call: TRBJ2-7
clone_size: NA
v_call: TRBV7-9
d_call: TRBD2
cdr3_nt: TGTGCCAGCAGCTTAGGAGGGCTAGCGGGGGGGCCGAGCGAGCAATACTTC
cdr3_aa: CASSLGGLAGGPSEQYF

j_call: TRBJ2-5
clone_size: NA
v_call: TRBV7-9
d_call: NA
cdr3_nt: TGTGCCAGCAGCTTAGGGTGGGCAGGGGAAGAGACCCAGTACTTC
cdr3_aa: CASSLGWAGEETQYF

j_call: TRBJ1-1
clone_size: NA
v_call: TRBV2
d_call: NA
cdr3_nt: TGTGCCAGCAGTGGGGCCGGGGGAACTGAAGCTTTCTTT
cdr3_aa: CASSGAGGTEAFF

j_call: TRBJ1-2
clone_size: NA
v_call: TRBV2
d_call: TRBD1
cdr3_nt: TGTGCCAGCAGTACCATTCAGGGGGATAGCTATGGCTACACCTTC
cdr3_aa: CASSTIQGDSYGYTF

j_call: TRBJ1-5
clone_size: NA
v_call: TRBV19
d_call: TRBD1
cdr3_nt: TGTGCCAGTAGTATAGACCGGGACAGGGGCCTACTTAGCAATCAGCCCCAGCATTTT
cdr3_aa: CASSIDRDRGLLSNQPQHF

j_call: TRBJ1-1
clone_size: once
v_call: TRBV15
d_call: NA
cdr3_nt: TGTGCCACCAGCAGAGATGGAGTCGCTGAAGCTTTCTTT
cdr3_aa: CATSRDGVAEAFF

j_call: TRBJ1-6
clone_size: NA
v_call: TRBV12-5
d_call: NA
cdr3_nt: TGTGCTAGTGGTTCCTCTTCACCCCTCCACTTT
cdr3_aa: CASGSSSPLHF

j_call: TRBJ2-1
clone_size: once
v_call: TRBV7-2
d_call: NA
cdr3_nt: TGTGCCAGCAGCTCTCAATACAGGGATTATGAGCAGTTCTTC
cdr3_aa: CASSSQYRDYEQFF

j_call: TRBJ2-3
clone_size: once
v_call: TRBV6-5
d_call: TRBD2
cdr3_nt: TGTGCCAGCAGACTTGGGGGGGGAGATACGCAGTATTTT
cdr3_aa: CASRLGGGDTQYF

j_call: TRBJ1-1
clone_size: NA
v_call: TRBV28
d_call: TRBD1
cdr3_nt: TGTGCCAGCAGTTTCTGGACAGGAGCTGAAGCTTTCTTT
cdr3_aa: CASSFWTGAEAFF

j_call: TRBJ2-7
clone_size: NA
v_call: TRBV5-1
d_call: TRBD2
cdr3_nt: TGCGCCAGCAGCCCCGGGGGGGCAGACTACGAGCAGTACTTC
cdr3_aa: CASSPGGADYEQYF

j_call: TRBJ1-1
clone_size: few
v_call: TRBV7-9
d_call: NA
cdr3_nt: TGTGCCAGCAGCTTATACAGGCAACCCGGCGATAACACTGAAGCTTTCTTT
cdr3_aa: CASSLYRQPGDNTEAFF

j_call: TRBJ1-6
clone_size: NA
v_call: TRBV7-9
d_call: TRBD1
cdr3_nt: TGTGCCAGCAGCCCCAGGGGGGATTCACCCCTCCACTTT
cdr3_aa: CASSPRGDSPLHF

j_call: TRBJ1-2
clone_size: NA
v_call: TRBV5-6
d_call: NA
cdr3_nt: TGTGCCAGCAGCTTGGAATCGGTCCTCTATGGCTACACCTTC
cdr3_aa: CASSLESVLYGYTF

j_call: TRBJ2-1
clone_size: NA
v_call: TRBV6-6
d_call: TRBD1
cdr3_nt: TGTGCCAGCAGTACGGGACAGGGCGCTTGGAATGAGCAGTTCTTC
cdr3_aa: CASSTGQGAWNEQFF

j_call: TRBJ2-7
clone_size: NA
v_call: TRBV5-1
d_call: NA
cdr3_nt: TGCGCCAGCAGCTTGGAGGCAGGGATGTACTACGAGCAGTACTTC
cdr3_aa: CASSLEAGMYYEQYF

j_call: TRBJ1-1
clone_size: NA
v_call: TRBV5-6
d_call: TRBD1
cdr3_nt: TGTGCCAGCAGCTTCGGCAGGGGGCTCACTGAAGCTTTCTTT
cdr3_aa: CASSFGRGLTEAFF

j_call: TRBJ2-7
clone_size: few
v_call: TRBV2
d_call: NA
cdr3_nt: TGTGCCAGCAGGGACAGCTCCTCCTACGAGCAGTACTTC
cdr3_aa: CASRDSSSYEQYF

j_call: TRBJ1-3
clone_size: NA
v_call: TRBV19
d_call: TRBD1
cdr3_nt: TGTGCCAGTAGTTTCCGGACAGGGTTTGGAAACACCATATATTTT
cdr3_aa: CASSFRTGFGNTIYF

j_call: TRBJ2-7
clone_size: NA
v_call: TRBV7-2
d_call: TRBD2
cdr3_nt: TGTGCCAGCAGCTTAATTAGCGGGGGGGCCGCCTACGAGCAGTACTTC
cdr3_aa: CASSLISGGAAYEQYF

j_call: TRBJ2-3
clone_size: NA
v_call: TRBV6-4
d_call: TRBD2
cdr3_nt: TGTGCCAGTCGGACTAGCGGGGGGGCAGATACGCAGTATTTT
cdr3_aa: CASRTSGGADTQYF

j_call: TRBJ1-1
clone_size: NA
v_call: TRBV13
d_call: NA
cdr3_nt: TGTGCCAGCAGCCCCGGGGGGGACTCCACTGAAGCTTTCTTT
cdr3_aa: CASSPGGDSTEAFF

j_call: TRBJ2-1
clone_size: NA
v_call: TRBV7-9
d_call: TRBD2
cdr3_nt: TGTGCCAGCAGCGCCACCCTACTAGCGGGGGGGCTGAATGAGCAGTTCTTC
cdr3_aa: CASSATLLAGGLNEQFF

j_call: TRBJ1-1
clone_size: once
v_call: TRBV9
d_call: NA
cdr3_nt: TGTGCCAGCAGCGTAATTAGGGGCGCCGAGTCTGAAGCTTTCTTT
cdr3_aa: CASSVIRGAESEAFF

j_call: TRBJ1-1
clone_size: NA
v_call: TRBV28
d_call: NA
cdr3_nt: TGTGCCGTCCGCAGGGTTCGGAACACTGAAGCTTTCTTT
cdr3_aa: CAVRRVRNTEAFF